Below, one TCR beta chain is given with its context. As originally analysed: Reference gene primer amplification gave nucleated cell count estimates. Clones were read by immunoSEQ multiplex PCR, and TCRdb kept only the in-frame ones, dropping some. For V, J and clone size, that table is used; D and trimming come from the DNA. The repertoire holds under 500,000 clones, with 85% to 90% as singletons. The data stem from a study of blood T cell repertoires in COVID-19. Across the whole study: Sites across the United States, Italy and Spain contributed samples from acute and convalescent COVID-19. PBMCs, B-cell-depleted T cells, or T cells provided the cDNA or gDNA that made up the material.

CDR3 length equals 13 residues. Losses at the gene ends were 3 bases for V and 7 bases for J; bases not matched to a gene: 2. Germline V gene lookup returns CDR1 SGHRS and CDR2 YFSETQ. The source of this sequence is a woman aged 25 to 39 with acute or convalescent COVID-19. Sequencing was carried out using peripheral blood. V usage is TRBV5-1 and J usage is TRBJ2-2; 8 bases match TRBD2. This CDR3 is CASSWAGGGELFF. The CDR3 region has the DNA TGCGCCAGCAGCTGGGCGGGAGGCGGGGAGCTGTTTTTT.